This entry concerns a single T cell receptor (beta chain). The entry originates in a study of blood T cell repertoires in COVID-19. As for the study in general: Samples of COVID-19 (acute and convalescent) were obtained from the United States, Italy and Spain.

V lost 7 bases and J 7 bases, leaving 15 bases between the germline ends. The CDR3 spans 13 residues. CDR1 is KGHDR and CDR2 is SFDVKD in the germline V gene. The authors' processing: Using reference gene primer amplification, nucleated cell counts were estimated. The protocol was immunoSEQ multiplex PCR, while the TCRdb copy is restricted to in-frame clones and leaves out a portion. V, J and clone size are taken as reported in that table, and D and trimming were inferred from the DNA itself. Of 310,000 or so clones in the sample, roughly nine tenths are singletons; the top ten hold 2.2%. This sequence was found in a woman aged 45-65 years who had recovered from COVID-19. The gene calls are TRBV24-1 and TRBJ1-2, with D perhaps matching TRBD1 (6 bases). The sequencing input was peripheral blood. The CDR3 protein is CATSATGLSGYTF. CDR3 nucleotide sequence: TGTGCCACCAGCGCTACAGGGTTAAGTGGCTACACCTTC.